This TCR beta chain was documented in a study of blood T cell repertoires in COVID-19. Patients in Seattle were enrolled during active infection, then followed longitudinally. Measured with immunoSEQ multiplex PCR; TCRdb has only the in-frame clones, and not every one. The sample has roughly 200,000 clones, less than 95% seen once. This receptor was taken from a young man with COVID-19, enrolled during active disease. Sequences were obtained from peripheral blood.

CDR3 sequence reads: CASSEPRTGRAEAFF. The CDR3 DNA is TGTGCCAGCAGTGAACCCAGGACAGGGAGGGCTGAAGCTTTCTTT. The V call is TRBV6-1, the J call TRBJ1-1, with 8 bases identical to TRBD1. V gave up 2 bases and J gave up 6 bases; unmatched junction bases: 8. CDR1 is MNHNS and CDR2 is SASEGT in the germline V gene. The CDR3 extends over 15 amino acids.